The 10 T cell receptor beta chains given below trace back to one sample, sequenced in a study of blood T cell repertoires in COVID-19. Using immunoSEQ multiplex PCR, the repertoire was profiled, and TCRdb retains in-frame clones only, with some absent. In the table there are some 220,000 clones, 83% of which are singletons. Sequencing used peripheral blood. Receptor source: a woman aged 25 to 39 with COVID-19, enrolled during active disease.

V gene TRBV7-9 combines with J gene TRBJ1-5; 11 bases are a match to TRBD1. Germline V CDR1 and CDR2: SEHNR, FQNEAQ (reference sequence). CDR3 length: 15 residues. With 5 bases clipped from V and 7 bases from J, the junction kept 7 bases outside the gene matches. CDR3 sequence: CASSPGTGGRQPQHF. CDR3 DNA sequence: TGTGCCAGCAGCCCCGGGACAGGGGGAAGACAGCCCCAGCATTTT.

The V gene is TRBV2, the J gene TRBJ2-5, with D perhaps TRBD2 (6 bases). Germline V gives CDR1 SNHLY, CDR2 FYNNEI. The CDR3 sequence is 15 residues long. Deletions cut 3 bases from V and 2 bases from J, with 13 bases between. Here the CDR3 reads CASSDSRGEQETQYF. CDR3 DNA sequence: TGTGCCAGCAGTGATTCGCGGGGAGAGCAAGAGACCCAGTACTTC. The whole variable domain, filled in from reference TRBV2 and TRBJ2-5, reads EPEVTQTPSHQVTQMGQEVILRCVPISNHLYFYWYRQILGQKVEFLVSFYNNEISEKSEIFDDQFSVERPDGSNFTLKIRSTKLEDSAMYFCASSDSRGEQETQYFGPGTRLLVL.

The chain is built from TRBV27 and TRBJ2-7, with D tentatively TRBD1 (5 bases). The V end was cut by 6 bases, the J end by 3 bases, with 9 bases between. This CDR3 comprises 12 residues. Per germline, CDR1 MNHEY and CDR2 SMNVEV (reference sequence). The CDR3 region has the DNA TGTGCCAGCAGCAGGGCCTTCTACGAGCAGTACTTC. It specifies CASSRAFYEQYF.

A few counts support this clone. V usage is TRBV7-2 and J usage is TRBJ1-4; TRBD1 is a possible D gene (6 bases). With 2 bases removed from V and 5 bases from J, the gap between germline ends came to 21 bases. CDR1 is SGHTA, CDR2 FQGNSA, per germline. The CDR3 is made up of 18 amino acids. The CDR3 protein is CASSLSLGAGSKNEKLFF. The CDR3 DNA reads as TGTGCCAGCAGCTTATCTCTGGGGGCAGGGTCGAAGAATGAAAAACTGTTTTTT.

CDR3: CASSRSGEYGYTF. Here the CDR3 DNA reads TGTGCCAGCAGCCGTAGCGGTGAATATGGCTACACCTTC. The V and J genes are TRBV7-2 and TRBJ1-2, with D hard to call. Trimming removed 5 bases at V and 5 bases at J, with 12 bases between. Germline CDR1 is SGHTA and CDR2 is FQGNSA. CDR3 length: 13 amino acids.

This chain joins TRBV12-3 or TRBV12-4 and TRBJ2-5; D not certain. V was trimmed by 5 bases and J by 2 bases, leaving 9 bases between them. There are 13 residues in the CDR3. CDR3 DNA sequence: TGTGCCAGCAGTATTAACACGCAAGAGACCCAGTACTTC. Encoded protein: CASSINTQETQYF.

CDR3 in amino acids: CASSELAGGNEQFF. CDR3 coding DNA: TGTGCCAGCAGTGAGCTAGCGGGGGGGAATGAGCAGTTCTTC. The chain is built from TRBV6-1 and TRBJ2-1, with 12 bases matching TRBD2. There are 14 residues in the CDR3. The V gene end was trimmed by 3 bases and the J gene end by 7 bases; junction bases not matched to a gene: 1. The V gene's germline CDR1 is MNHNS and CDR2 SASEGT.

The chain carries TRBV2 and TRBJ1-5, with D unresolved. The germline gives CDR1 SNHLY, CDR2 FYNNEI. The CDR3 extends over 13 amino acids. V was shortened by 5 bases and J by 5 bases, with 10 bases between the two germline ends. The CDR3 DNA reads TGTGCCAGCAGTTTTGAGGGAGATCAGCCCCAGCATTTT. This sequence encodes CASSFEGDQPQHF.

The chain links TRBV7-2 to TRBJ1-2; D is perhaps TRBD1 (6 bases). The V end was cut by 5 bases, the J end by 13 bases, with 20 bases between. Germline V gene lookup returns CDR1 SGHTA and CDR2 FQGNSA. The CDR3 extends over 13 amino acids. Written as DNA, the CDR3 is TGTGCCAGCAGCCTAAACCAGGGAGGGGGAGTCACCTTC. Translated: CASSLNQGGGVTF.

A single count supports this clone. This rearrangement joins TRBV5-6 to TRBJ2-2; 7 positions agree with TRBD1. J lost 3 bases, V lost 2 bases, and 4 bases had no gene match. CDR1 SGHDT and CDR2 YYEEEE come from the germline V gene. CDR3 length: 15 residues. CDR3 in amino acids: CASSFGTAYTGELFF. DNA for the CDR3: TGTGCCAGCAGCTTTGGGACAGCTTACACCGGGGAGCTGTTTTTT.